This T cell receptor (beta chain) was identified during a study of shared clonotypes between healthy human individuals. Looking at the study overall: Participating donors consisted of a couple of women and a few men aged 18 to 49. Overall study findings and caveats: The expectation was that sequencing depth would affect clonotype sharing among donors.

Assay runs were performed at deep level. Unsorted PBMC DNA underwent sequencing on ten immunoSEQ deep assay plates. TCRdb's table, derived via immunoSEQ multiplex PCR, lists solely in-frame clones and lacks some. The sample consists of approximately 500,000 clones, 60% to 80% of them appearing once. This CDR3 has 13 residues. Germline V lookup: CDR1 LNHDA, CDR2 SQIVND (reference sequence). Trimming stripped 6 bases from V and 8 bases from J, with 13 bases between. In this sample, this clone turned up a few times. Its matching antigen is unknown. Sequencing used PBMCs. The receptor's source is a woman aged 40 to 50 in good health. Some clones in this sample may be carry-over from other donors' samples. The chain uses TRBV19 and TRBJ1-4, with D possibly matching TRBD1 (6 bases). The CDR3: CASRGRGEEKLFF. The CDR3 DNA follows: TGTGCCAGTAGAGGCAGGGGAGAGGAAAAACTGTTTTTT.